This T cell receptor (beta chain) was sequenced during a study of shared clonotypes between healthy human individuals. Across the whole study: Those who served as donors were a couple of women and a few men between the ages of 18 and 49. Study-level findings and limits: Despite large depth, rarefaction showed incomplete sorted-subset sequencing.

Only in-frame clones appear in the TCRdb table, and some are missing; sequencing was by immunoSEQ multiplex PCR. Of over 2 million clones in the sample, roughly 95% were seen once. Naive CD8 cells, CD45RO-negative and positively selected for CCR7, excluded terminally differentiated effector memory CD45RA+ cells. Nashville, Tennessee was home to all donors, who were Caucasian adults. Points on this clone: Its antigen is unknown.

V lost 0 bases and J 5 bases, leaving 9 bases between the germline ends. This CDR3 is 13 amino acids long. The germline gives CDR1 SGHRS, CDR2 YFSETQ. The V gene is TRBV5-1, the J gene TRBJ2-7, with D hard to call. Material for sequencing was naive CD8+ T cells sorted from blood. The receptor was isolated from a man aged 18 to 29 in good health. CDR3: CASSLVGSNEQYF. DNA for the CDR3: TGCGCCAGCAGCTTGGTTGGTTCTAACGAGCAGTACTTC.